Sequencing of this TCR beta chain was carried out in a study of response to subunit inactivated influenza vaccine. TCRdb independently ran MiXCR on the RT-PCR reads; one entry per CDR3 protein. Of 430,000 or so distinct CDR3 sequences listed, approximately 11% are singletons. In the case of this clonotype: Its antigen is undetermined.

The CDR3 contains 14 residues. V lost 5 bases and J lost 5; bases outside the gene matches: 4. Germline V CDR1 and CDR2: SGHAT, FQDESV (reference sequence). Study findings and constraints: T cells newly recruited by each seasonal influenza vaccination are few, the authors suggested.

The clonotype originates from a man between 45 and 60 years old who received an inactivated influenza vaccine. The chain combines TRBV11-1 with TRBJ2-5; 11 nucleotides align to TRBD2. Material: PBMCs from blood, obtained roughly 6 weeks after vaccination. The CDR3 protein is CASSPRTSGETQYF. Here the CDR3 DNA reads TGTGCCAGCAGCCCAAGGACTAGCGGGGAGACCCAGTACTTC.